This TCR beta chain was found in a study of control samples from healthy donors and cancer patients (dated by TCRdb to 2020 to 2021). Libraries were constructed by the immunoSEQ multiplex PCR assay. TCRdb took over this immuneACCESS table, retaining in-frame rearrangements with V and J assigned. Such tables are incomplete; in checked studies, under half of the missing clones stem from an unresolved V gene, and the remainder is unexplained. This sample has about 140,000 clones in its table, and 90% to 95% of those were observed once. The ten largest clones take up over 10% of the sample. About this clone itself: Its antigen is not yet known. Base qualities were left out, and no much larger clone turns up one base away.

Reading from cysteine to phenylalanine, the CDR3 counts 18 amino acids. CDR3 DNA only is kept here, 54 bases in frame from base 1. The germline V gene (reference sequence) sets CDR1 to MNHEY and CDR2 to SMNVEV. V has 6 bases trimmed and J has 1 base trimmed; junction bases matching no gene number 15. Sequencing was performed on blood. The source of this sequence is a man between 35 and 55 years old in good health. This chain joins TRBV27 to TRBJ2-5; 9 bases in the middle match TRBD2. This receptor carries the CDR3 CASSRLSRFSGGQETQYF. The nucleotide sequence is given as TGTGCCAGCAGCCGATTATCACGGTTTAGCGGGGGCCAAGAGACCCAGTACTTC.